These T cell receptor beta chains were read from a single sample in a study of blood T cell repertoires in COVID-19. Some clones are missing from TCRdb's copy, which holds only in-frame ones; the method was immunoSEQ multiplex PCR. The table records around 60,000 clones, 84% of them present only once. The specimen sequenced was peripheral blood. The receptors derive from a man aged 60 to 75 with COVID-19, enrolled during active disease. The CDR3 runs from the conserved cysteine through the conserved F or W. Fields, in order: V gene, J gene, D gene, CDR3 protein, CDR3 DNA. A D gene is named only where the DNA matches it firmly.

>TRBV28|TRBJ2-7|TRBD1
CASSLSPGQNSYEQYF
TGTGCCAGCAGTTTATCCCCGGGACAGAACTCCTACGAGCAGTACTTC
>TRBV18|TRBJ1-2|.
CASSPRDGYTF
TGTGCCAGCTCACCACGAGATGGCTACACCTTC
>TRBV7-9|TRBJ1-6|TRBD1
CASSGDRASSYNSPLHF
TGTGCCAGCAGCGGGGACAGGGCTAGCTCCTATAATTCACCCCTCCACTTT
>TRBV7-9|TRBJ1-4|TRBD1
CASSSPSTTGMNEKLFF
TGTGCCAGCAGCTCCCCATCAACGACAGGGATGAATGAAAAACTGTTTTTT
>TRBV4-2|TRBJ2-7|TRBD2
CASSHRAGEAYEQYF
TGTGCCAGCAGCCACCGAGCGGGGGAAGCCTACGAGCAGTACTTC
>TRBV14|TRBJ2-7|TRBD2
CASSYKITSGGQVDEQYF
TGTGCCAGCAGCTACAAGATAACTAGCGGGGGTCAGGTCGACGAGCAGTACTTC
>TRBV7-9|TRBJ2-1|TRBD2
CASSSPLSQRERGNEQFF
TGTGCCAGCAGCTCCCCCCTTAGCCAGCGGGAGAGGGGGAATGAGCAGTTCTTC
>TRBV6-5|TRBJ2-2|.
CATNSGQNTGELFF
TGTGCCACTAACAGCGGGCAGAACACCGGGGAGCTGTTTTTT
>TRBV11-1|TRBJ2-2|.
CASSFRQDGELFF
TGTGCCAGCAGCTTTCGACAGGACGGGGAGCTGTTTTTT
>TRBV18|TRBJ2-7|.
CASSPQRDEQYF
TGTGCCAGCTCACCACAGCGGGACGAGCAGTACTTC